What follows is one TCR beta chain and its context. TCRdb's copy holds only in-frame clones and misses some; the assay was immunoSEQ multiplex PCR. The sample holds 85,000 to 100,000 clones; approximately 88% are singletons and the top ten take approximately 5%. These data belong to a study of T cell responses to AZD1222 COVID-19 vaccine. J was trimmed by 5 bases and V by 6 bases; bases with no gene match: 5. This CDR3 is built from 13 residues. Germline V gene sequence: CDR1 MNHEY, CDR2 SVGAGI. This sequence originates from an adult who received the AZD1222 COVID-19 vaccine. The genes are TRBV6-5 and TRBJ2-7; 9 bases align to TRBD1. The starting material was peripheral blood, obtained 28 days after the second AZD1222 dose. The CDR3 region has the DNA TGTGCCAGCAGGCTGACAGGGGGGAACGAGCAGTACTTC. Translating it yields CASRLTGGNEQYF.